Below are 21 T cell receptor beta chains sequenced from a single sample in a study of cytomegalovirus exposure and HLA in healthy donors. Use of 60 Vbeta and 13 Jbeta primers characterized the PCR. The table came from immunoSEQ multiplex PCR; TCRdb's copy has only in-frame clones and leaves some out. The sample totals tens of thousands of clones. The specimen was PBMCs. These receptors were taken from a woman between 40 and 55 years old in good health and CMV-seropositive.

This chain links TRBV6-1 with TRBJ1-1, with 10 bases aligning to TRBD1. The CDR3 is 13 amino acids. Germline V gives CDR1 MNHNS, CDR2 SASEGT. The V and J ends lost 7 bases and 8 bases, in that order; junction bases with no gene match: 7. Here the CDR3 reads CASKGQGTREAFF. CDR3 in DNA: TGTGCCAGCAAGGGACAGGGGACCCGAGAAGCTTTCTTT.

The V gene is TRBV7-2, the J gene TRBJ2-7; 9 bases fit TRBD1. The germline V gene has CDR1 SGHTA and CDR2 FQGNSA. The CDR3 loop spans 15 amino acids. V gave up 3 bases and J gave up 6 bases; unmatched junction bases: 9. The CDR3, as DNA: TGTGCCAGCAGCTTGCACCGGGACAGGGTAGGCGAGCAGTACTTC. Its protein product is CASSLHRDRVGEQYF.

The rearrangement joins TRBV5-1 to TRBJ2-7, with TRBD1 matching over 10 bases. V lost 2 bases and J lost 3; bases outside the gene matches: 14. CDR1 is SGHRS, CDR2 YFSETQ, per germline. This CDR3 contains 18 residues. The CDR3 spells CASSFRPTPGQGDYEQYF. The DNA of the CDR3 is TGCGCCAGCAGCTTCCGACCCACCCCTGGACAGGGGGACTACGAGCAGTACTTC. Drawing the rest from reference TRBV5-1 and TRBJ2-7, the complete variable domain is KAGVTQTPRYLIKTRGQQVTLSCSPISGHRSVSWYQQTPGQGLQFLFEYFSETQRNKGNFPGRFSGRQFSNSRSEMNVSTLELGDSALYLCASSFRPTPGQGDYEQYFGPGTRLTVT.

CDR3 residues: CASIDRLDTEAFF. The DNA for the CDR3 is TGTGCCAGCATTGACAGGTTGGACACTGAAGCTTTCTTT. The chain is built from TRBV6-6 and TRBJ1-1, with D possibly TRBD1 on 6 matching bases. The germline CDR1 and CDR2 sequences are MNHNY and SVGAGI (reference sequence). The CDR3 spans 13 residues. Between the trimmed V and J ends, which lost 7 bases and 3 bases, there was a span of 12 bases.

The rearrangement links TRBV2 to TRBJ2-7; 8 bases match TRBD1. The germline gives CDR1 SNHLY, CDR2 FYNNEI. The CDR3 totals 13 residues. V lost 10 bases and J lost 3; bases outside the gene matches: 8. CDR3 residues: CATGTGDLYEQYF. As DNA, the CDR3 is TGTGCCACCGGGACAGGAGACCTCTACGAGCAGTACTTC.

CDR3 residues: CASSLGSGQGLGYTF. The DNA of the CDR3 is TGTGCCAGCAGCTTGGGTTCGGGACAGGGGTTAGGCTACACCTTC. V is TRBV5-4 and J is TRBJ1-2; 10 bases line up with TRBD1. From germline, CDR1 is SGHNT and CDR2 YYREEE (reference sequence). The CDR3 has 15 amino acids. The V segment lost 0 bases and the J segment 8 bases; nucleotides outside the gene matches: 7.

The V and J genes are TRBV10-1 and TRBJ1-1; perhaps TRBD1 as D (6 bases). Germline V CDR1 and CDR2: WNHNN, SYGVQD (reference sequence). The CDR3 covers 11 residues. Deletions cut 10 bases from V and 4 bases from J, with 10 bases between. The DNA of the CDR3 is TGCGCCAATACAGGGATCACTGAAGCTTTCTTT. It yields the protein CANTGITEAFF.

The chain joins TRBV30 to TRBJ1-2; D gene ambiguous. From germline, CDR1 is GTSNPN and CDR2 SVGIG (reference sequence). Trimming removed 0 bases at V and 3 bases at J, with 11 bases between. This CDR3 contains 14 residues. This CDR3 reads CAWSVLGRDYGYTF. CDR3 DNA sequence: TGTGCCTGGAGTGTACTGGGCAGAGACTATGGCTACACCTTC.

V is TRBV5-4 and J is TRBJ2-5; a possible D gene is TRBD2 (5 bases). Per germline, CDR1 SGHNT and CDR2 YYREEE (reference sequence). The CDR3 has 14 amino acids. Trimming removed 4 bases at V and 2 bases at J, with 12 bases between. CDR3 DNA sequence: TGTGCCAGCAGCCAGACCGGGGAGCAAGAGACCCAGTACTTC. This gives the protein CASSQTGEQETQYF.

V is TRBV6-1 and J is TRBJ2-1; 7 bases agree with TRBD1. In germline, CDR1 is MNHNS, CDR2 SASEGT. The length of the CDR3 is 13 residues. Trimming at V came to 8 bases and at J to 6 bases, leaving 7 bases not matched to a gene. The CDR3 DNA reads as TGTGCCAGCCTCACGTCAGGGGGCAATGAGCAGTTCTTC. It translates to CASLTSGGNEQFF.

CDR3 in DNA: TGTGCCAGCAGGGGGTGGACAATCCACAATGAGCAGTTCTTC. Its protein is CASRGWTIHNEQFF. The chain combines TRBV6-5 with TRBJ2-1, with D tentatively TRBD1 (5 bases). The length of the CDR3 is 14 residues. Trimming removed 6 bases from V and 5 bases from J, with 14 bases in between. The germline V gene encodes CDR1 MNHEY and CDR2 SVGAGI.

V and J are TRBV5-5 and TRBJ2-7; D is perhaps TRBD2 (7 bases). The CDR3 has 15 residues. Trimming removed 4 bases at V and 3 bases at J, with 17 bases between. Germline-derived CDR1 and CDR2 are SGHKS and YYEKEE (reference sequence). CDR3 protein: CASSHDEGGGYEQYF. CDR3 bases: TGTGCCAGCAGCCACGATGAGGGGGGGGGCTACGAGCAGTACTTC. Combining the CDR3 with reference TRBV5-5 and TRBJ2-7 gives the whole variable domain DAGVTQSPTHLIKTRGQQVTLRCSPISGHKSVSWYQQVLGQGPQFIFQYYEKEERGRGNFPDRFSARQFPNYSSELNVNALLLGDSALYLCASSHDEGGGYEQYFGPGTRLTVT.

CDR3 residues: CASSRTGEAFF. CDR3 bases: TGTGCCAGCAGCCGAACAGGTGAAGCTTTCTTT. The J gene is TRBJ1-1, the V gene TRBV7-9, with D possibly being TRBD1 (5 bases). Per the germline V gene, CDR1 is SEHNR and CDR2 is FQNEAQ (reference sequence). This CDR3 contains 11 residues. Trimming took 5 bases from V and 7 from J, leaving 8 bases between them.

V and J are TRBV10-3 and TRBJ2-2; D call uncertain. Trimming took 5 bases from V and 1 from J, leaving 8 bases between them. The germline gives CDR1 ENHRY, CDR2 SYGVKD. The CDR3 spans 14 residues. CDR3 sequence: CAISLELNTGELFF. As DNA, the CDR3 is TGTGCCATCAGTTTGGAGCTGAACACCGGGGAGCTGTTTTTT.

The chain combines TRBV7-6 with TRBJ2-7, with 9 bases aligning to TRBD1. Losses at the gene ends were 1 base for V and 3 bases for J; bases not matched to a gene: 7. This CDR3 spans 16 amino acids. Germline V gives CDR1 SGHVS, CDR2 FNYEAQ. The CDR3 spells CASSLEGTGFFYEQYF. DNA for the CDR3: TGTGCCAGCAGCTTAGAAGGGACAGGGTTTTTCTACGAGCAGTACTTC.

This sequence joins TRBV30 and TRBJ1-5; the match to TRBD1 covers 9 bases. Looked up from germline, CDR1 is GTSNPN and CDR2 is SVGIG (reference sequence). CDR3 length: 15 residues. The trim removed 2 bases at V and 3 bases at J, leaving 5 bases unmatched. The CDR3 nucleotides are TGTGCCTGGAGTCTTACAGGGGGCTACAATCAGCCCCAGCATTTT. Protein product: CAWSLTGGYNQPQHF.

The V and J genes are TRBV25-1 and TRBJ2-7; possibly TRBD1 for D (6 bases). The V end was cut by 6 bases, the J end by 2 bases, with 14 bases between. This CDR3 contains 14 residues. Germline CDR1 is MGHDK and CDR2 is SYGVNS. The DNA for the CDR3 is TGTGCCAGCAGCCGGGACACCCACGCCTACGAGCAGTACTTC. This sequence encodes CASSRDTHAYEQYF.

This chain joins TRBV10-1 and TRBJ2-5, with 10 nucleotides matching TRBD1. The CDR3 length is 13 residues. Germline assignment: CDR1 WNHNN and CDR2 SYGVQD (reference sequence). The junction had 8 bases not matched to a gene; V was cut back by 5 bases and J by 11 bases. CDR3 DNA: TGCGCCAGCAGTTGGGACAGGGGAGAAGAGCAGTACTTC. This encodes CASSWDRGEEQYF.

This sequence joins TRBV19 and TRBJ2-7, with 8 bases identical to TRBD2. This CDR3 region has 16 residues. The V segment lost 4 bases and the J segment 5 bases; nucleotides outside the gene matches: 13. Germline V gives CDR1 LNHDA, CDR2 SQIVND (reference sequence). CDR3 amino acids: CASSNPNSGNIHEQYF. In DNA, the CDR3 is TGTGCCAGTAGTAACCCCAATAGCGGGAATATCCACGAGCAGTACTTC. Full variable domain (remainder filled in from reference TRBV19 and TRBJ2-7): DGGITQSPKYLFRKEGQNVTLSCEQNLNHDAMYWYRQDPGQGLRLIYYSQIVNDFQKGDIAEGYSVSREKKESFPLTVTSAQKNPTAFYLCASSNPNSGNIHEQYFGPGTRLTVT.

The chain combines TRBV15 with TRBJ1-4, with 8 nucleotides matching TRBD1. V was clipped by 2 bases and J by 8 bases; unmatched bases: 4. CDR1 and CDR2 (germline): LNHNV, YYDKDF (reference sequence). The CDR3 length is 14 residues. The CDR3 nucleotides are TGTGCCACCAGCAGATTACAGGGGGGGGAAAAACTGTTTTTT. This sequence encodes CATSRLQGGEKLFF.

The rearrangement links TRBV28 to TRBJ2-7; D is unresolved. The V gene lost 5 bases and the J gene lost 4 bases, with 6 bases spanning the gap. CDR3 length equals 11 residues. Per the germline V gene, CDR1 is MDHEN and CDR2 is SYDVKM. CDR3 protein: CASSTYYEQYF. The CDR3 coding sequence is TGTGCCAGCAGTACCTATTACGAGCAGTACTTC.